These T cell receptor beta chains were read from a single sample in a study of metastatic and nonmetastatic thyroid tumors. With MiXCR, TCRdb reprocessed the PCR reads. Here the sample spans 33,000 or so clones, around 7.4% being singletons. Sample: blood. The receptor set was obtained from a female donor with papillary thyroid cancer or a benign thyroid nodule (not recorded which). Some clones in this sample may be carry-over from other donors' samples. The CDR3 runs from the conserved cysteine through the conserved F or W.

J gene	V gene	CDR3 protein
TRBJ1-2	TRBV2	CASSEEPPENYGYTF
TRBJ2-7	TRBV18	CASSPPRLAGSYEQYF
TRBJ1-5	TRBV7-2	CASSSYRGNQPQHF
TRBJ1-1	TRBV6-1	CASGKISLGTEAFF
TRBJ1-6	TRBV28	CASSHPGARSPLHF
TRBJ2-7	TRBV6-1	CASSPGQARPMSYEQYF
TRBJ1-1	TRBV19	CASSMRGGGTEAFF
TRBJ2-5	TRBV2	CASSASGHRQETQYF
TRBJ2-7	TRBV2	CASSDGEGVYEQYF
TRBJ2-1	TRBV5-1	CASSLGVSYNEQFF
TRBJ1-4	TRBV5-6	CASSYAGRGKEKLFF
TRBJ2-1	TRBV7-2	CASSLGGTSLNEQFF
TRBJ2-2	TRBV20-1	CSAPPPAGHMGEELFF
TRBJ1-1	TRBV28	CASSLGGVDTEAFF
TRBJ2-2	TRBV5-1	CASTNDPGPPTGELFF
TRBJ1-6	TRBV4-1	CASSQDWGSPLHF
TRBJ1-4	TRBV6-5	CASSYGGRKLFF
TRBJ1-6	TRBV27	CASSFWGGAYNSPLHF
TRBJ2-5	TRBV7-9	CASSLAQAETQYF
TRBJ1-6	TRBV30	CAWRNTGYNSPLHF
TRBJ2-2	TRBV27	CASSWLGGTGELFF
TRBJ2-1	TRBV20-1	CSARGLTGVVF
TRBJ1-1	TRBV20-1	CSGTGGSTEAFF
TRBJ1-5	TRBV2	CASSEWGPLRRSSNQPQHF
TRBJ2-3	TRBV20-1	CSARGVGGLKDTQYF